These 6 T cell receptor beta chains came from one sample sequenced in a study of blood T cell repertoires in COVID-19. Libraries were prepared by immunoSEQ multiplex PCR; TCRdb keeps only in-frame clonotypes and omits some of them. The top ten clones hold about 3.9% of a sample with about 220,000 clones, under 90% of them seen once. Material for sequencing was PBMCs or T cells enriched from blood (not recorded which). These receptors were obtained from a woman aged 40 to 50 who had been exposed to COVID-19.

The chain is built from TRBV5-8 and TRBJ1-2; D remains ambiguous. Trimming removed 0 bases from V and 8 bases from J, with 17 bases in between. Per germline, CDR1 SGHTS and CDR2 YDEGEE. This CDR3 is built from 15 residues. CDR3 nucleotides: TGTGCCAGCAGCTTGGTCTGGTCGGGCGCGGGGGGCTACACCTTC. Amino acid sequence: CASSLVWSGAGGYTF.

V and J are TRBV2 and TRBJ1-5; TRBD1 matches 8 bases. Germline loops: CDR1 SNHLY, CDR2 FYNNEI. The trim removed 8 bases at V and 6 bases at J, leaving 9 bases unmatched. The CDR3 extends over 14 amino acids. The CDR3 DNA sequence: TGTGCCAGCGGTATCGGACAGGGACGTCAGCCCCAGCATTTT. Translated: CASGIGQGRQPQHF.

The gene calls are TRBV7-2 and TRBJ1-2; 8 bases are shared with TRBD1. Losses at the gene ends were 0 bases for V and 5 bases for J; bases not matched to a gene: 5. This CDR3 comprises 15 residues. Germline V CDR1 and CDR2: SGHTA, FQGNSA. The CDR3 loop is CASSLAPGQEYGYTF. CDR3 nucleotides: TGTGCCAGCAGCTTAGCCCCGGGACAGGAGTATGGCTACACCTTC.

The chain joins TRBV5-1 to TRBJ1-3; D not resolved. This CDR3 is built from 17 residues. Germline V gene lookup returns CDR1 SGHRS and CDR2 YFSETQ. The V gene lost 4 bases and the J gene lost 4 bases, with 21 bases spanning the gap. CDR3: CASSREANPTQGNTIYF. DNA of the CDR3: TGCGCCAGCAGCCGAGAGGCGAATCCCACCCAAGGAAACACCATATATTTT.

J is TRBJ2-3 and V is TRBV19; 7 positions match TRBD2. The CDR3 loop spans 14 amino acids. Germline V CDR1 and CDR2: LNHDA, SQIVND (reference sequence). Unmatched junction bases numbered 6, after V lost 7 bases and J lost 2 bases. The CDR3 coding sequence is TGTGCCAGTACCGCGGGAGTCCTCACAGATACGCAGTATTTT. Protein sequence: CASTAGVLTDTQYF.

The chain has TRBV6-1 and TRBJ2-1; 9 nucleotides line up with TRBD2. The CDR3 totals 15 residues. Losses at the gene ends were 2 bases for V and 5 bases for J; bases not matched to a gene: 4. Germline lookup yields CDR1 MNHNS and CDR2 SASEGT. CDR3 bases: TGTGCCAGCAGTGAATGGGCTAGCGGGGACAATGAGCAGTTCTTC. This sequence encodes CASSEWASGDNEQFF.